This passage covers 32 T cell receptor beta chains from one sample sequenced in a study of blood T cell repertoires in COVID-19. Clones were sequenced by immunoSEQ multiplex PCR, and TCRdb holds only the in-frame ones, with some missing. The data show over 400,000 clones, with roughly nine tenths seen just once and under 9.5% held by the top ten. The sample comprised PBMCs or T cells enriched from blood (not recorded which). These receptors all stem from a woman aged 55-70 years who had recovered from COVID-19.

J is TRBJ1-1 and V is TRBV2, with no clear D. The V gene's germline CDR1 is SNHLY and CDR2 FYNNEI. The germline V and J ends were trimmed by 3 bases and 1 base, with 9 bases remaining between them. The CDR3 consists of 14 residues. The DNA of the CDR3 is TGTGCCAGCAGTGAGGGCAGAGCGAACACTGAAGCTTTCTTT. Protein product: CASSEGRANTEAFF.

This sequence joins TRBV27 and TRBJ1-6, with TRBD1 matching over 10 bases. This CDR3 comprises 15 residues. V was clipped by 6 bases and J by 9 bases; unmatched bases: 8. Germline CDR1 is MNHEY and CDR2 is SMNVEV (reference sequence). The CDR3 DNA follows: TGTGCCAGCAGATGGGACAGGGGAGGGAGTTCACCCCTCCACTTT. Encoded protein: CASRWDRGGSSPLHF.

The CDR3 here is CAWGRQPGELFF. DNA for the CDR3: TGTGCCTGGGGCCGACAGCCCGGGGAGCTGTTTTTT. This chain links TRBV30 with TRBJ2-2, with D possibly matching TRBD1 (5 bases). This CDR3 has 12 residues. Germline V gene sequence: CDR1 GTSNPN, CDR2 SVGIG (reference sequence). V was cut by 5 bases and J by 6 bases, with 10 bases left in between.

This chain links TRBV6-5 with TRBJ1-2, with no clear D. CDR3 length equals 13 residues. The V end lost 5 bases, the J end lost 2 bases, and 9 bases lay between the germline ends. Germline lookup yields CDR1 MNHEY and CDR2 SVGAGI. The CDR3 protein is CASSRQLNYGYTF. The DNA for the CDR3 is TGTGCCAGCAGTCGACAACTGAACTATGGCTACACCTTC.

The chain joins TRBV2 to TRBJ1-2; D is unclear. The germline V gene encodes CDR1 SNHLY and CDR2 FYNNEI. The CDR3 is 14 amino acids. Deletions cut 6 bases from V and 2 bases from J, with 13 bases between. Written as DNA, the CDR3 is TGTGCCAGCAGGAGAGGAGTGCTAAACTATGGCTACACCTTC. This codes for CASRRGVLNYGYTF.

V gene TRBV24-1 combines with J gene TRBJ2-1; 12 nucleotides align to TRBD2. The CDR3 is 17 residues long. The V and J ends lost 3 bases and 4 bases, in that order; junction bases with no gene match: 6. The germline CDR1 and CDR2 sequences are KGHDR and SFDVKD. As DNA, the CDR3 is TGTGCCACCAGTGATAGTACTAGCGGGGGGTTATACAATGAGCAGTTCTTC. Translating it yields CATSDSTSGGLYNEQFF.

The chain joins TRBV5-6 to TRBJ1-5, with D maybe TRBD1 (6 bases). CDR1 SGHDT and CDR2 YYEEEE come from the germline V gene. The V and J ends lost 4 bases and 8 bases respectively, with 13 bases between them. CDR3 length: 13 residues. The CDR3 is CASSERGGEPQHF. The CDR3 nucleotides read TGTGCCAGCAGCGAAAGGGGGGGGGAGCCCCAGCATTTT.

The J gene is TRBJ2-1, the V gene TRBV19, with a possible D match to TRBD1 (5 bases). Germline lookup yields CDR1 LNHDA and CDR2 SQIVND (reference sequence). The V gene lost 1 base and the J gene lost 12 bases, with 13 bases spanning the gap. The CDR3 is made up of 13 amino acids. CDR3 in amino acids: CASSIVRGQGQFF. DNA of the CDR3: TGTGCCAGTAGTATAGTAAGGGGTCAGGGGCAGTTCTTC.

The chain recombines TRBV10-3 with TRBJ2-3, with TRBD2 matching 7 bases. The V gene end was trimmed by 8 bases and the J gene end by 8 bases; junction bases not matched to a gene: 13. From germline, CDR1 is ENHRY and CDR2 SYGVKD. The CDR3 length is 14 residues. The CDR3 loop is CAILTTSTVPTQYF. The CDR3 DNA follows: TGTGCCATCCTGACGACTAGCACGGTTCCTACGCAGTATTTT.

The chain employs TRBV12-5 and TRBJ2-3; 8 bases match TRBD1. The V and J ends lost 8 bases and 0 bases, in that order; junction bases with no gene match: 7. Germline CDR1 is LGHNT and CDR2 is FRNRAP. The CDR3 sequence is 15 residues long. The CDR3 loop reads CASHLGQASTDTQYF. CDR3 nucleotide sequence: TGTGCTAGTCACCTGGGACAGGCTAGCACAGATACGCAGTATTTT.

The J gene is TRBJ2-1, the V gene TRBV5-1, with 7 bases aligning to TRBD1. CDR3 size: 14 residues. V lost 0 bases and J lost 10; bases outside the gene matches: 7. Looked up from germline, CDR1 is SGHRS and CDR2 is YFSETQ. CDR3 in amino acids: CASSLAVGGGEQFF. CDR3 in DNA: TGCGCCAGCAGCTTGGCCGTAGGGGGCGGCGAGCAGTTCTTC.

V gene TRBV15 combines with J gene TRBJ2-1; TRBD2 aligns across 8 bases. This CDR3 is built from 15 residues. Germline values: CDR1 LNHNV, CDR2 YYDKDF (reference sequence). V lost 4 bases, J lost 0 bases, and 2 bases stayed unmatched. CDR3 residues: CATSTGTSSYNEQFF. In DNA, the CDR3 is TGTGCCACCAGCACCGGGACTAGCTCCTACAATGAGCAGTTCTTC.

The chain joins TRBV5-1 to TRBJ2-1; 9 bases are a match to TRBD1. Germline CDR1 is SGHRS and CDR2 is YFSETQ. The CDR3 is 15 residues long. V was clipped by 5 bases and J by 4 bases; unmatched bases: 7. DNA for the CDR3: TGCGCCAGCAGGGGACAGGGTGGAGGGTACAATGAGCAGTTCTTC. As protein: CASRGQGGGYNEQFF.

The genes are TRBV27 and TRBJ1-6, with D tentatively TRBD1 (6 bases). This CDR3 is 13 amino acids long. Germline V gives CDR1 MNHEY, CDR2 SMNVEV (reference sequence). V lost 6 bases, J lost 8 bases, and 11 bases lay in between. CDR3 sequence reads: CASSRDRHSPLHF. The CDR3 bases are TGTGCCAGCAGCCGAGACAGGCATTCACCCCTCCACTTT.

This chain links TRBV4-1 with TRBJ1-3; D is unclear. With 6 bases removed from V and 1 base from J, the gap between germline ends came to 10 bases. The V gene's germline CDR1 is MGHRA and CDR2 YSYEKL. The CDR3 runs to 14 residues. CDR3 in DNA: TGCGCCAGCAGGTACACAGAATCTGGAAACACCATATATTTT. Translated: CASRYTESGNTIYF.

CDR3 DNA sequence: TGCAGTGCTAGTTCAACCTATGAAGCTTTCTTT. This translates into CSASSTYEAFF. This chain joins TRBV20-1 and TRBJ1-1; unclear D gene. V was shortened by 3 bases and J by 7 bases, with 9 bases between the two germline ends. Germline loops: CDR1 DFQATT, CDR2 SNEGSKA (reference sequence). The CDR3 runs to 11 residues.

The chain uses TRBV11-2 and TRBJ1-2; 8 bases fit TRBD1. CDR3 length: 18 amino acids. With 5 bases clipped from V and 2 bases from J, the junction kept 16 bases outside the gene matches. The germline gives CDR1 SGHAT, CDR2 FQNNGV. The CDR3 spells CASSGTDRAREANYGYTF. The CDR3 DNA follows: TGTGCCAGCAGCGGAACGGACAGGGCGAGAGAGGCAAACTATGGCTACACCTTC.

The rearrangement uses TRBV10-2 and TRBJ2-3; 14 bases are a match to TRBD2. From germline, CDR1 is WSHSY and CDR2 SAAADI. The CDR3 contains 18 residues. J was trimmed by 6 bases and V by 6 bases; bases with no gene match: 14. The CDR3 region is CASRGTSGGYGEVDTQYF. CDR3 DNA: TGCGCCAGCAGAGGGACTAGCGGGGGCTACGGGGAGGTGGATACGCAGTATTTT.

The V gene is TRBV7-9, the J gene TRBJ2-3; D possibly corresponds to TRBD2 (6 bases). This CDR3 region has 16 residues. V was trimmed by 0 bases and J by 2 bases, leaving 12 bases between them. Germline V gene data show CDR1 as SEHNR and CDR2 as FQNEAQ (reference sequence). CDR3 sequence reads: CASSLASGLDTDTQYF. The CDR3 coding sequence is TGTGCCAGCAGCTTAGCCTCGGGACTTGACACAGATACGCAGTATTTT.

CDR3 in DNA: TGTGCCAGCAGCTCCAGGACAGCTAATGAGCAGTTCTTC. Its translation is CASSSRTANEQFF. V gene TRBV7-9 combines with J gene TRBJ2-1; TRBD1 might be the D (6 bases). The CDR3 is made up of 13 amino acids. V lost 4 bases to trimming and J lost 7 bases, with 11 bases between them. CDR1 SEHNR and CDR2 FQNEAQ come from the germline V gene (reference sequence). The variable domain in full, completed from reference TRBV7-9 and TRBJ2-1, reads DTGVSQNPRHKITKRGQNVTFRCDPISEHNRLYWYRQTLGQGPEFLTYFQNEAQLEKSRLLSDRFSAERPKGSFSTLEIQRTEQGDSAMYLCASSSRTANEQFFGPGTRLTVL.

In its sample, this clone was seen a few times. CDR3 sequence reads: CASSSTDETGGQYF. CDR3 DNA sequence: TGTGCCAGCAGTTCGACGGACGAGACAGGTGGGCAGTATTTT. The gene calls are TRBV27 and TRBJ2-3, with a tentative D call TRBD1 (6 bases). Trimming shortened V by 4 bases and J by 11 bases, and 19 bases separated the two germline ends. The germline V gene has CDR1 MNHEY and CDR2 SMNVEV (reference sequence). The CDR3 runs 14 residues.

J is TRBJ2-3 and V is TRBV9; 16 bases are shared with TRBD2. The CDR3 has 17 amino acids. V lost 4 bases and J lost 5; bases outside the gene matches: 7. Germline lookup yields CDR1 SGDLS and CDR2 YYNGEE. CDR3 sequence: CASSTRGLAGGVDTQYF. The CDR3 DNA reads TGTGCCAGCAGCACCCGGGGACTAGCGGGGGGGGTAGATACGCAGTATTTT.

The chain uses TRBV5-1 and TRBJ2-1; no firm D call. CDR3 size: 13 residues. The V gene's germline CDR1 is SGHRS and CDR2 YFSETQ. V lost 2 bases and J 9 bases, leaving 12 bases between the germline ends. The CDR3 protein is CASSFGKASEQFF. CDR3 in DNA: TGCGCCAGCAGCTTCGGTAAAGCAAGTGAGCAGTTCTTC.

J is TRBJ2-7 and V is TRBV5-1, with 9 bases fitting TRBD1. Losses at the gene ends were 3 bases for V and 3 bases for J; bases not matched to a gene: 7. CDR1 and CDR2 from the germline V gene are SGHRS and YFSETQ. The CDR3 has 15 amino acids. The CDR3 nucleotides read TGCGCCAGCAGCTCTATGTGGGGACAGGGCTACGAGCAGTACTTC. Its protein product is CASSSMWGQGYEQYF.

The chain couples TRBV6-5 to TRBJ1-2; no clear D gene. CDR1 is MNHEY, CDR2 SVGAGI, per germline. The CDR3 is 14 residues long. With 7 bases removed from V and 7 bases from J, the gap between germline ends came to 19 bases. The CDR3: CASKSRGERGGYTF. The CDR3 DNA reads TGTGCCAGCAAAAGTCGCGGGGAACGGGGTGGCTACACCTTC.

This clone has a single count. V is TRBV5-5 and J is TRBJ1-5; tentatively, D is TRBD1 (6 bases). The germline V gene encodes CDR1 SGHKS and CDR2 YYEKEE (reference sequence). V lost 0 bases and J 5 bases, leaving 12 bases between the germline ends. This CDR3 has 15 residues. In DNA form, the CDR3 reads TGTGCCAGCAGCTTGGTAGGGGGGGACCATCAGCCCCAGCATTTT. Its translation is CASSLVGGDHQPQHF.

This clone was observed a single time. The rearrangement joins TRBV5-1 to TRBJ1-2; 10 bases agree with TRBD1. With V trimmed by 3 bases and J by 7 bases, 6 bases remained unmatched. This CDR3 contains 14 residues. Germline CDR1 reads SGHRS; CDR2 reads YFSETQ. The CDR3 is CASSWGQGNGGYTF. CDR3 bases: TGCGCCAGCAGCTGGGGACAGGGGAATGGTGGCTACACCTTC.

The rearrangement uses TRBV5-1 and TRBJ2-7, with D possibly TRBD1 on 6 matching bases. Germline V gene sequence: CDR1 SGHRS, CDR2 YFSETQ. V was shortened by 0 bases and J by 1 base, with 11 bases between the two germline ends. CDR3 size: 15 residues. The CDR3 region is CASSLVRDTSYEQYF. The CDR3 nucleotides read TGCGCCAGCAGCTTGGTCCGGGACACTTCCTACGAGCAGTACTTC.

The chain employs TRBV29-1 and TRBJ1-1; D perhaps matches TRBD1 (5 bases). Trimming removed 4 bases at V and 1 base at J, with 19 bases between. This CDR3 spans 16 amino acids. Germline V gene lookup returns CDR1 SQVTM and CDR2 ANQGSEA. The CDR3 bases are TGCAGCGTTGTAACCCTTGCGGGGGGACCGAACACTGAAGCTTTCTTT. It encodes CSVVTLAGGPNTEAFF.

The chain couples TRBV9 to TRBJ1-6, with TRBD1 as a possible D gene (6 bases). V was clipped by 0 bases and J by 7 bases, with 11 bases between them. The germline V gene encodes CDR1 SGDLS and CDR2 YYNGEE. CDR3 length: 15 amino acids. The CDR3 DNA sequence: TGTGCCAGCAGCGTAGAGACAGGCCAGAATTCACCCCTCCACTTT. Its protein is CASSVETGQNSPLHF.

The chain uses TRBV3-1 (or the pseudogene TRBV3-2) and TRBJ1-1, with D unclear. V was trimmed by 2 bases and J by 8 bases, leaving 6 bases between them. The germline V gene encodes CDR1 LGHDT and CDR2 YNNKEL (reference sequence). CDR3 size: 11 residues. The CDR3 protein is CASSQSREAFF. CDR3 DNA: TGTGCCAGCAGCCAAAGTCGGGAAGCTTTCTTT.

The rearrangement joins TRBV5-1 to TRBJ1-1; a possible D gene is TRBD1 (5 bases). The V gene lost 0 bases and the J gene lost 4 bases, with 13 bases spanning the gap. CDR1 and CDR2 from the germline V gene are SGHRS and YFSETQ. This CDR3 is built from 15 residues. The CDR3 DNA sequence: TGCGCCAGCAGCTTGGGGGGCTGGGAGGTCACTGAAGCTTTCTTT. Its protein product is CASSLGGWEVTEAFF.